The 2 T cell receptor beta chains given below trace back to one sample, sequenced in a study of tissue T cells after allogeneic stem cell transplantation. Profiled with immunoSEQ multiplex PCR; TCRdb holds only in-frame clones, not every one. The sample lists roughly 50,000 clones, roughly 75% occurring once. Sequenced material: sorted cells pooled from one or two spleens. All receptors derive from a pool of C57BL/6 mice in good health.

This clone was observed a handful of times. Gene names follow the mouse nomenclature. CDR3 DNA, as far as it was read: TGTGCTAGCAGTAGAGACTGGGGGGGCGCGAGGGAACAGTAC. Translating gives CASSRDWGGAREQY. The complete CDR3 reads CASSRDWGGAREQYF. The rearrangement joins TRBV17 to TRBJ2-7; 10 bases are a match to TRBD2. The sequenced fragment ends 1 residue before the CDR3 boundary, so the rest is inferred from the germline J gene. The germline V gene encodes CDR1 MNHDT and CDR2 YYDKIL. V was clipped by 0 bases and J by 7 bases; unmatched bases: 6. This CDR3 region has 15 residues.

Regarding this clone: Mouse gene names apply. Read coverage stops 1 residue before the CDR3 terminus; the germline J gene supplies the remainder. J is TRBJ2-3 and V is TRBV12-1; D is uncertain. Trimming removed 0 bases at V and 2 bases at J, with 8 bases between. The CDR3 runs 14 residues. The germline V gene encodes CDR1 SGHSN and CDR2 HYEKVE. The CDR3 here is CASSLPGAAETLYF. The sequenced CDR3 bases are TGTGCCAGCTCTCTCCCGGGTGCTGCAGAAACGCTGTAT.